This T cell receptor (beta chain) was identified in a study of blood T cell repertoires in COVID-19. Looking at the study overall: Donors in the United States, Italy and Spain gave samples during acute or convalescent COVID-19. The analysed material was cDNA or gDNA that came from T cells, B-cell-depleted T cells, or PBMCs.

In the original processing: Amplification with reference gene primers provided the estimates of nucleated cell counts. Method: immunoSEQ multiplex PCR; TCRdb's copy keeps in-frame clones and lacks some. Clonal size and the V and J genes are those of that table, whereas D and trimming came from the DNA. The data contain more than 150,000 clones, about 82% of them singletons. CDR1 is LNHDA, CDR2 SQIVND, per germline (reference sequence). This CDR3 is built from 16 residues. The V segment lost 7 bases and the J segment 0 bases; nucleotides outside the gene matches: 11. The TCR was taken from a middle-aged man with active or convalescent COVID-19. Input material: peripheral blood. The rearrangement uses TRBV19 and TRBJ1-1; 7 positions match TRBD1. CDR3: CASTYDRAQMNTEAFF. CDR3 bases: TGTGCCAGTACTTACGACAGGGCCCAAATGAACACTGAAGCTTTCTTT. The variable domain in full, completed from reference TRBV19 and TRBJ1-1, reads DGGITQSPKYLFRKEGQNVTLSCEQNLNHDAMYWYRQDPGQGLRLIYYSQIVNDFQKGDIAEGYSVSREKKESFPLTVTSAQKNPTAFYLCASTYDRAQMNTEAFFGQGTRLTVV.